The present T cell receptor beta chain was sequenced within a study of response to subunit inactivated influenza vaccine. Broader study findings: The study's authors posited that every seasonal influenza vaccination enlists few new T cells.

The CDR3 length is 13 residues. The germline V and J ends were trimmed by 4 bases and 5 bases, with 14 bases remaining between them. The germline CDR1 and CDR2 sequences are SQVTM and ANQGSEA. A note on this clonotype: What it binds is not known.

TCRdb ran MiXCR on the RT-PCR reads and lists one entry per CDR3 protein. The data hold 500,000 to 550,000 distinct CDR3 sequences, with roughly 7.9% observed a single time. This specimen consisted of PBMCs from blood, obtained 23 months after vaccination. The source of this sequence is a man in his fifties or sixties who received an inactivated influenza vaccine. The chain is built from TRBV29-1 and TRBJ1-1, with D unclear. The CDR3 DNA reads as TGCAGCGTTGGTCCGTCGGCGGTTACTGAAGCTTTCTTT. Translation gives CSVGPSAVTEAFF.